The rows below give T cell receptor beta chains drawn from one sample of a study of blood T cell repertoires in COVID-19. Only in-frame clones appear in the TCRdb table, and some are missing; sequencing was by immunoSEQ multiplex PCR. The table lists roughly 250,000 clones, approximately 85% of them singletons. Material: PBMCs or T cells enriched from blood (not recorded which). Receptors were obtained from a woman younger than 45 who had recovered from COVID-19. CDR3s include the opening cysteine and the closing phenylalanine or tryptophan. Each record gives: clone size, V gene, J gene, D gene, CDR3 DNA, CDR3 protein. The D gene is left open where the match is weak. Clone sizes are given selectively: once, few, many, or a class where the clone is expanded.

>NA|TRBV29-1|TRBJ2-5|NA
TGCAGCGTTGAAGCAGCCGCCTCCTCAGGGACCCAGTACTTC
CSVEAAASSGTQYF
>NA|TRBV11-2|TRBJ2-3|NA
TGTGCCAGCAGCTTTGGGTTCCTAGCGCTCAGCACAGATACGCAGTATTTT
CASSFGFLALSTDTQYF
>NA|TRBV25-1|TRBJ1-4|NA
TGTGCCAGCAGTGCCCGACATCTAAAGGATGAAAAACTGTTTTTT
CASSARHLKDEKLFF
>NA|TRBV19|TRBJ2-1|NA
TGTGCCAGTAGTACTCTCAGGGGCACCTACAATGAGCAGTTCTTC
CASSTLRGTYNEQFF
>NA|TRBV7-8|TRBJ1-3|NA
TGTGCCAGCAGCTCAAGTATTGGAAAGACACCTGGAAACACCATATATTTT
CASSSSIGKTPGNTIYF
>NA|TRBV9|TRBJ2-1|NA
TGTGCCAGCAGCTGGACTCCCCACAATGAGCAGTTCTTC
CASSWTPHNEQFF
>NA|TRBV5-1|TRBJ2-5|NA
TGCGCCAGCAGCTTGTGGCAGGGAAGGGAGACCCAGTACTTC
CASSLWQGRETQYF
>NA|TRBV19|TRBJ1-5|TRBD1
TGTGCCAGTAGTATAGCGGGACAGGGAAAGGGTTGGTCCCAGCATTTT
CASSIAGQGKGWSQHF
>NA|TRBV29-1|TRBJ2-7|TRBD1
TGCAGCGTTATACAGGGGGCGTCCTACGAGCAGTACTTC
CSVIQGASYEQYF
>once|TRBV5-1|TRBJ1-3|NA
TGCGCCAGCAGCCTACATGACACCTCTGGAAACACCATATATTTT
CASSLHDTSGNTIYF
>NA|TRBV28|TRBJ1-1|NA
TGTGCCAGCACCTATGGGAGAAGCGCTGAAGCTTTCTTT
CASTYGRSAEAFF
>few|TRBV10-3|TRBJ2-7|NA
TGTGCCATCAGGGGAGGTGGAGGCGAGCAGTACTTC
CAIRGGGGEQYF
>NA|TRBV11-1|TRBJ2-2|TRBD2
TGTGCCAGCAGTCTAGGGACTAGCGGGAACACCGGGGAGCTGTTTTTT
CASSLGTSGNTGELFF
>NA|TRBV10-1|TRBJ2-5|TRBD1
TGCGCCAGCAGCGAGGCCCCGGGACAGCCTCAAGAGACCCAGTACTTC
CASSEAPGQPQETQYF
>NA|TRBV18|TRBJ1-1|TRBD1
TGTGCCAGCTCACAGGACAGGGAAGCTTTCTTT
CASSQDREAFF
>NA|TRBV25-1|TRBJ1-4|TRBD1
TGTGCCAGCAGTCCCCTCTCAGGGGGCGCCGCAACTAATGAAAAACTGTTTTTT
CASSPLSGGAATNEKLFF
>once|TRBV24-1|TRBJ2-1|NA
TGTGCCACCAGGGGGGCGGAGTACAATGAGCAGTTCTTC
CATRGAEYNEQFF
>NA|TRBV29-1|TRBJ2-3|NA
TGCAGCGTTCCCAAGAGGCGGGATCGCACAGATACGCAGTATTTT
CSVPKRRDRTDTQYF
>NA|TRBV28|TRBJ1-5|NA
TGTGCCAGCACCCCCGGGCGGGGGGCATGGGAGCCCCAGCATTTT
CASTPGRGAWEPQHF
>NA|TRBV5-6|TRBJ2-3|TRBD2
TGTGCCAGCAGCGGAACTAGCGCCCGTATTAGCACAGATACGCAGTATTTT
CASSGTSARISTDTQYF
>once|TRBV7-2|TRBJ1-2|NA
TGTGCCAGCAGCCAAGTGTTATTTCTCGGGAATGGCTACACCTTC
CASSQVLFLGNGYTF
>once|TRBV24-1|TRBJ1-2|TRBD1
TGTGCCACCAGTCCCCGGACAGGGGTCTATGGCTACACCTTC
CATSPRTGVYGYTF
>NA|TRBV7-9|TRBJ1-5|NA
TGTGCCAGCAGCTTAACTTCCAACAATCAGCCCCAGCATTTT
CASSLTSNNQPQHF
>NA|TRBV18|TRBJ1-1|TRBD1
TGTGCCAGCTCACCAGGGCAGGGGGTCAGGGCTGAAGCTTTCTTT
CASSPGQGVRAEAFF
>NA|TRBV3-1/TRBV3-2|TRBJ2-3|NA
TGTGCCAGCAGCCACTCCGTGTTAACAGATACGCAGTATTTT
CASSHSVLTDTQYF
>NA|TRBV28|TRBJ2-7|NA
TGTGCCAGCAGTTTGGGCCGACACCCCTACGAGCAGTACTTC
CASSLGRHPYEQYF
>NA|TRBV10-3|TRBJ2-5|TRBD2
TGTGCCATCAGTGAGTCGCCTAGCGGTTCAGAGACCCAGTACTTC
CAISESPSGSETQYF
>NA|TRBV6-5|TRBJ1-1|NA
TGTGCCAGCAGCTGGAACACTGAAGCTTTCTTT
CASSWNTEAFF
>NA|TRBV29-1|TRBJ1-4|NA
TGCAGCGTGGGGGGAATGTTTACGGAAAAACTGTTTTTT
CSVGGMFTEKLFF
>few|TRBV27|TRBJ1-2|NA
TGTGCCAGCAGTTTACGGGGGGCGCGAGGCTACACCTTC
CASSLRGARGYTF
>once|TRBV4-1|TRBJ2-1|TRBD2
TGCGCCAGCAGCCCGGGACTAGCGGGGAGATACAATGAGCAGTTCTTC
CASSPGLAGRYNEQFF
>few|TRBV5-1|TRBJ2-1|TRBD2
TGCGCCAGCAGCTCCGGGGGGGACTACAATGAGCAGTTCTTC
CASSSGGDYNEQFF
>NA|TRBV28|TRBJ1-2|TRBD1
TGTGCCAGCAGTACGGGACAGAAGGAGAACTATGGCTACACCTTC
CASSTGQKENYGYTF
>NA|TRBV27|TRBJ1-1|NA
TGTGCCAGTACCCGGGGGACTGAAGCTTTCTTT
CASTRGTEAFF
>NA|TRBV27|TRBJ2-2|TRBD2
TGTGCCAGCAGTTCCCCTTATCTAACTAGCGGGATAGGCACCGGGGAGCTGTTTTTT
CASSSPYLTSGIGTGELFF
>NA|TRBV6-5|TRBJ2-7|TRBD1
TGTGCCAGCAGTCCGACAGGGGACTTCTACGAGCAGTACTTC
CASSPTGDFYEQYF
>NA|TRBV9|TRBJ2-1|NA
TGTGCCAGCAGCACGTCAGGGGCTGAGCAGTTCTTC
CASSTSGAEQFF
>NA|TRBV3-1/TRBV3-2|TRBJ2-3|NA
TGTGCCAGCAGGCAGGAGGGCACAGATACGCAGTATTTT
CASRQEGTDTQYF
>NA|TRBV27|TRBJ1-1|TRBD1
TGTGCCAGCAGTGTACAGGGGGCGAGAGAGGGCACTGAAGCTTTCTTT
CASSVQGAREGTEAFF
>NA|TRBV11-2|TRBJ2-7|NA
TGTGCCAGCAGCTTATCGGGGTTCGGCGAGCAGTACTTC
CASSLSGFGEQYF
>NA|TRBV15|TRBJ1-4|TRBD1
TGTGCCACCAGCGAAGGACAGGGGGCCGGGAGTGAAAAACTGTTTTTT
CATSEGQGAGSEKLFF
>NA|TRBV27|TRBJ2-7|NA
TGTGCCAGCAGTTCCCTAACGGGGATCGCCTACGAGCAGTACTTC
CASSSLTGIAYEQYF
>NA|TRBV4-1|TRBJ2-5|TRBD2
TGCGCCAGCAGCCACCCGGGGGGGGGCCCTGAAGAGACCCAGTACTTC
CASSHPGGGPEETQYF
>NA|TRBV19|TRBJ2-2|TRBD1
TGTGCCAGTCGACAGGGACCTCAATTAAACACCGGGGAGCTGTTTTTT
CASRQGPQLNTGELFF
>NA|TRBV24-1|TRBJ2-7|TRBD1
TGTGCCACCAGTGATTCCGGGACAGGGAACTACGAGCAGTACTTC
CATSDSGTGNYEQYF
>NA|TRBV15|TRBJ2-2|NA
TGTGCCACCAGCAGGGCTACCGGGGAGCTGTTTTTT
CATSRATGELFF
>NA|TRBV7-6|TRBJ1-2|TRBD1
TGTGCCAGCAGCTTATTCAGTTCGGGACAGGGTTCCGATGGCTACACCTTC
CASSLFSSGQGSDGYTF
>few|TRBV19|TRBJ1-1|NA
TGTGCCAGTAGTACCGCCGGGGGGACTGAAGCTTTCTTT
CASSTAGGTEAFF